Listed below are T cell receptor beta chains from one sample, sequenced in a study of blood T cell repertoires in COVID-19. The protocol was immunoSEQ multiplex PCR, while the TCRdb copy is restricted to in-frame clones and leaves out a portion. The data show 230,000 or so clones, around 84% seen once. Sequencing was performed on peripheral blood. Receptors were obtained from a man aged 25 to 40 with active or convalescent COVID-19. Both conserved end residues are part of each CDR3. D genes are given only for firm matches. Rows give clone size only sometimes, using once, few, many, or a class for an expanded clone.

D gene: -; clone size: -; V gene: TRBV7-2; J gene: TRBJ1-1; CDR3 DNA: TGTGCCAGCAGCCTCCCGTACGGGGGGGACACTGAAGCTTTCTTT; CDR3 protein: CASSLPYGGDTEAFF
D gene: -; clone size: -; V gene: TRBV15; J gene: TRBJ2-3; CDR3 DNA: TGTGCCACCAGCAGAGACCTAGGAAGCACAGATACGCAGTATTTT; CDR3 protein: CATSRDLGSTDTQYF
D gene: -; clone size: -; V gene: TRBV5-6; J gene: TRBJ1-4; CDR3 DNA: TGTGCCAGCAGCTTATCCCCAGGGCTCAATGAAAAACTGTTTTTT; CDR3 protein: CASSLSPGLNEKLFF
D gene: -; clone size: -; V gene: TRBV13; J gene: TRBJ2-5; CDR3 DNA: TGTGCCAGCAGCTTATTCTGGGAGGAGACCCAGTACTTC; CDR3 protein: CASSLFWEETQYF
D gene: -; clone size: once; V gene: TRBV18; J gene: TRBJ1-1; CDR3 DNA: TGTGCCAGCTCTGAGGCCAGGGGCGCTGAAGCTTTCTTT; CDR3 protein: CASSEARGAEAFF
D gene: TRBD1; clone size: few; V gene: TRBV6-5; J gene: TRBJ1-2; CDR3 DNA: TGTGCCAGCGTGGACAGGATTATGGGCTACACCTTC; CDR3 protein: CASVDRIMGYTF
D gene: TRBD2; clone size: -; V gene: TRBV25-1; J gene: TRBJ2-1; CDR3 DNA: TGTGCCAGCAGTGAAGCGGGGGGCCCCGAGAATGAGCAGTTCTTC; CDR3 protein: CASSEAGGPENEQFF
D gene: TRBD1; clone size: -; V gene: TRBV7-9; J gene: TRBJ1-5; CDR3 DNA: TGTGCCAGCAGCTTAGGTGACGGGACAGGGCTGTCTCAGCCCCAGCATTTT; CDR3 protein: CASSLGDGTGLSQPQHF
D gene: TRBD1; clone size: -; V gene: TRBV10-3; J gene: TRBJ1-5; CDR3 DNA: TGTGCCATCAGTGAGTCGGGGACAGTAGGCAATCAGCCCCAGCATTTT; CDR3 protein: CAISESGTVGNQPQHF
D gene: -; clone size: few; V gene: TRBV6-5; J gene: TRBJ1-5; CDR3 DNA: TGTGCCAGCACCCAGGGCTATAGCAATCAGCCCCAGCATTTT; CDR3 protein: CASTQGYSNQPQHF
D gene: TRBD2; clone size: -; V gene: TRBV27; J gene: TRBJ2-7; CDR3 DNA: TGTGCCAGCAGTTCGTCTAGCGGGGGGTACTACGAGCAGTACTTC; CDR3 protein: CASSSSSGGYYEQYF
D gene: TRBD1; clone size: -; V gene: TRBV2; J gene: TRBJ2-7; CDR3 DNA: TGTGCCAGCAGCGGACAGGGCTACGAGCAGTACTTC; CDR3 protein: CASSGQGYEQYF
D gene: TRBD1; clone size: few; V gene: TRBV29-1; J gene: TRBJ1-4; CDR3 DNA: TGCAGCGTCGGACAGGGATCGGCTAATGAAAAACTGTTTTTT; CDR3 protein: CSVGQGSANEKLFF
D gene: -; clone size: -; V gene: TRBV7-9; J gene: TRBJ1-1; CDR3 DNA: TGTGCTGGTGGTCCGGGGGGCAGGACTGAAGCTTTCTTT; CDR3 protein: CAGGPGGRTEAFF
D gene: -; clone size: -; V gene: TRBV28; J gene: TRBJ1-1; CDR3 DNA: TGTGCCAGCAGTTTTGGGGGGGCGAACACTGAAGCTTTCTTT; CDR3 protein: CASSFGGANTEAFF
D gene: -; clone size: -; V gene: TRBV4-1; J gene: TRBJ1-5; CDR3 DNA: TGCGCCAGCAGCCAAGATGGGGGGGGTTATAGCAATCAGCCCCAGCATTTT; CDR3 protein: CASSQDGGGYSNQPQHF
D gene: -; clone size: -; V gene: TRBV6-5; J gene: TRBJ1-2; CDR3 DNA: TGTGCCAGCACCGCACGCGAGGGCTATGGCTACACCTTC; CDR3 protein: CASTAREGYGYTF
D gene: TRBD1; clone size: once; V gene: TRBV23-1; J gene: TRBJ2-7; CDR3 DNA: TGCGCCAGCAGTCAATCTCCTAAGGTAGACAGGGATAACTACGAGCAGTACTTC; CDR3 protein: CASSQSPKVDRDNYEQYF
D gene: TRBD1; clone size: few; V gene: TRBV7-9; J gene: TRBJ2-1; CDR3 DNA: TGTGCCAGCAGCTACGGGACAGGGGGCTACGGTGAGCAGTTCTTC; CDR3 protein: CASSYGTGGYGEQFF
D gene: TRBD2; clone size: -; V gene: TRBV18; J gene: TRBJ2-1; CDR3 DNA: TGTGCCAGCTCACCACGCTTTAGCGGGAGCTCCTACAATGAGCAGTTCTTC; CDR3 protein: CASSPRFSGSSYNEQFF
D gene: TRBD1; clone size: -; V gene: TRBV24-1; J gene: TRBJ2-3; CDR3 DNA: TGTGCCACCAGTGACATCCCGGGACAGGGGACGGCAGATACGCAGTATTTT; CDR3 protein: CATSDIPGQGTADTQYF
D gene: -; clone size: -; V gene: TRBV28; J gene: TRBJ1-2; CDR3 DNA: TGTGCCAGTGTAACAGGGTTCTATGGCTACACCTTC; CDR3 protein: CASVTGFYGYTF
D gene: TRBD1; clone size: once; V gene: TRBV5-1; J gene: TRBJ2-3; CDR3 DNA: TGCGCCAGCAGCTTGTTAAAACAGGGGGCGGAAGATACGCAGTATTTT; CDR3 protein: CASSLLKQGAEDTQYF
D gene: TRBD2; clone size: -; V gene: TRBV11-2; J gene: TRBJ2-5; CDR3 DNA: TGTGCCAGCAGCCCGGAGGGGGGGCTAGCGGGGGAGACCCAGTACTTC; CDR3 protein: CASSPEGGLAGETQYF
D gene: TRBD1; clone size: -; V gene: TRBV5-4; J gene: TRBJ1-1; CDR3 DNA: TGTGCCAGCAGCTTGTCGGACAGGGGCACTGAAGCTTTCTTT; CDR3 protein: CASSLSDRGTEAFF
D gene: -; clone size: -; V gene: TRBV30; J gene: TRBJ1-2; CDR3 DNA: TGTGCCTGGATAGGGCCAGGGCGTAACTATGGCTACACCTTC; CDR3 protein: CAWIGPGRNYGYTF
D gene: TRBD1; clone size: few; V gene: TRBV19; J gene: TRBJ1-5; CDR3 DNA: TGTGCCAGTGGACAGGCAAATCAGCCCCAGCATTTT; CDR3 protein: CASGQANQPQHF
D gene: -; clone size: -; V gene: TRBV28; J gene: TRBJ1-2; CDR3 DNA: TGTGCCAGCAGTTTAGTACGGGGAAATGGCTACACCTTC; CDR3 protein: CASSLVRGNGYTF
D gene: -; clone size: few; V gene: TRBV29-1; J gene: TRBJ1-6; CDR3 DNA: TGCAGCGTTCAGGATCCACCTGCCCTCCACTTT; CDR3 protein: CSVQDPPALHF
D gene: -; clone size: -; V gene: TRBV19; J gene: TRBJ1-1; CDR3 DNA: TGTGCCAGCCCAGGGCGGCGGGAAGCTTTCTTT; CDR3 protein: CASPGRREAFF
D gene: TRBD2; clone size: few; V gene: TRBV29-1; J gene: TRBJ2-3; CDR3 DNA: TGCAGCGTTGCGGGACTAGCGGGAGGGAGCACAGATACGCAGTATTTT; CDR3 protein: CSVAGLAGGSTDTQYF
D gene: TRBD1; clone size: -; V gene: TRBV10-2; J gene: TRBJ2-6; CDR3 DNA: TGCGCCAGCAGGGGGGACAGTCCCGAACCATCTGGGGCCAACGTCCTGACTTTC; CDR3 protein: CASRGDSPEPSGANVLTF
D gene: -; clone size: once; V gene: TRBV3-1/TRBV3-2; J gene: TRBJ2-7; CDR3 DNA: TGTGCCAGCAGCCAAATATACGAGCAGTACTTC; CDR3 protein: CASSQIYEQYF
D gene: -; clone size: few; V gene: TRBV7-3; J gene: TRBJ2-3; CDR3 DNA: TGTGCCAGCAGCTCCGGGAGCCACCGTAACACAGATACGCAGTATTTT; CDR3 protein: CASSSGSHRNTDTQYF
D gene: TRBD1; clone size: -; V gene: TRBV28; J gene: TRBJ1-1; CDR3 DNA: TGTGCCAGCAGACCGGGACAGGGGGCGCGGGATGGTTTCTTT; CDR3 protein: CASRPGQGARDGFF